This T cell receptor (beta chain) is from a study of T cell responses to AZD1222 COVID-19 vaccine. As regards this clone: Antigen unknown.

Study conclusions and caveats: Spike-specific TCR breadth and depth rose after two AZD1222 doses. White British donors predominated, females outnumbered males, and clonal diversity was possibly underestimated. Samples come after the peak T cell response, not at day 14. Only a handful of AZD1222 recipients tested seropositive at baseline.

The assay was immunoSEQ multiplex PCR, and TCRdb's table has in-frame clones only and misses some. The sample carries 120,000 to 150,000 clones, approximately 88% recorded once. The V gene lost 3 bases and the J gene lost 4 bases, with 9 bases spanning the gap. CDR3 size: 13 residues. The chain joins TRBV12-3 or TRBV12-4 to TRBJ1-2; D ambiguous. This clonotype was obtained from an adult in good health. The sequencing here drew on peripheral blood, taken on day 0 of AZD1222 vaccination. The CDR3 reads CASSFQSVYGYTF. DNA of the CDR3: TGTGCCAGCAGTTTCCAGTCTGTCTATGGCTACACCTTC.